One sample yielded the 3 T cell receptor beta chains listed below, sequenced in a study of radiotherapy plus CTLA-4 blockade in lung cancer. Method: immunoSEQ multiplex PCR; TCRdb's copy keeps in-frame clones and lacks some. The repertoire includes about 86,000 clones, roughly four fifths of them detected once, and 0.82% sits in the top ten. Sequencing used peripheral blood, obtained from a patient treated with radiotherapy plus ipilimumab. The receptor set was obtained from a human donor with non-small cell lung cancer who had stable disease on radiotherapy plus ipilimumab.

J is TRBJ2-5 and V is TRBV5-1; D is uncertain. CDR1 and CDR2 (germline): SGHRS, YFSETQ. This CDR3 spans 15 amino acids. V was shortened by 1 base and J by 0 bases, with 10 bases between the two germline ends. The CDR3 region is CASSLWAGHQETQYF. The CDR3 DNA is TGCGCCAGCAGCTTGTGGGCAGGCCACCAAGAGACCCAGTACTTC. The full variable domain, its missing parts supplied by reference TRBV5-1 and TRBJ2-5, is KAGVTQTPRYLIKTRGQQVTLSCSPISGHRSVSWYQQTPGQGLQFLFEYFSETQRNKGNFPGRFSGRQFSNSRSEMNVSTLELGDSALYLCASSLWAGHQETQYFGPGTRLLVL.

The V call is TRBV11-2, the J call TRBJ2-5; 7 bases align to TRBD1. J lost 1 base, V lost 4 bases, and 6 bases had no gene match. CDR3 length: 15 amino acids. The V gene's germline CDR1 is SGHAT and CDR2 FQNNGV. In DNA, the CDR3 is TGTGCCAGCAGCTCATACAGGGGAATCCAAGAGACCCAGTACTTC. Amino acid sequence: CASSSYRGIQETQYF.

The chain is built from TRBV11-2 and TRBJ1-5; no firm D call. From germline, CDR1 is SGHAT and CDR2 FQNNGV. V was trimmed by 5 bases and J by 6 bases, leaving 14 bases between them. The CDR3 has 14 residues. CDR3 protein: CASSPWEVGQPQHF. In DNA, the CDR3 is TGTGCCAGCAGCCCCTGGGAGGTCGGTCAGCCCCAGCATTTT.